Sequencing of this T cell receptor beta chain was carried out in a study of patients and donors after allogeneic stem cell transplantation. In its sample, this clonotype was seen a few times. TCRdb independently ran MiXCR on the RT-PCR reads; one entry per CDR3 protein. The table records 900,000 to 1,000,000 distinct CDR3 sequences, approximately 19% of them present only once. V lost 6 bases, J lost 4 bases, and 14 bases lay in between. Germline V gene data show CDR1 as DFQATT and CDR2 as SNEGSKA (reference sequence). This CDR3 spans 13 amino acids. The V gene is TRBV20-1, the J gene TRBJ2-3, with D perhaps matching TRBD1 (5 bases). The sequence came from a human donor who was either an allogeneic HSCT recipient or a stem cell or donor lymphocyte infusion donor (not recorded which). It is not recorded whose cells these are; they may come from a transplant donor. The sequencing input was blood, either unsorted or a sorted T cell fraction (not recorded which). CDR3 protein: CSAGAQWADTQYF. The CDR3 DNA sequence: TGCAGTGCAGGGGCCCAGTGGGCAGATACGCAGTATTTT.